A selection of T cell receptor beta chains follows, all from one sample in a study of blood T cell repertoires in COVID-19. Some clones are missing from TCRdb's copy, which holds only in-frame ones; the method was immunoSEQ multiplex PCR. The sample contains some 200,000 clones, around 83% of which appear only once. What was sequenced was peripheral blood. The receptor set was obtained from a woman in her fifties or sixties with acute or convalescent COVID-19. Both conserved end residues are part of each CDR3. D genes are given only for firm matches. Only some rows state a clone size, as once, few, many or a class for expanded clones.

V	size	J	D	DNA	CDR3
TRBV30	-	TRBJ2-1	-	TGTGCCTGGAGCGGAGGGGGCCAGGGGATCGGTGAGCAGTTCTTC	CAWSGGGQGIGEQFF
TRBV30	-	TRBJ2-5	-	TGTGCCTGGAGTGTACAGGGAGTTAGGGCGAGGGAGACCCAGTACTTC	CAWSVQGVRARETQYF
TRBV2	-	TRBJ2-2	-	TGTGCCAGCAGAAGTTGGGGGGGCGGCACCGGGGAGCTGTTTTTT	CASRSWGGGTGELFF
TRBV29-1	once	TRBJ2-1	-	TGCAGCGTTGCCGACATCCGCCCGGATGAGCAGTTCTTC	CSVADIRPDEQFF
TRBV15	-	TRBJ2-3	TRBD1	TGTGCCACCGGCCGGCCAAGGACAGGGTCAGCAGATACGCAGTATTTT	CATGRPRTGSADTQYF
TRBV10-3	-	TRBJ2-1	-	TGTGCCATCAGTAACCGGGGGAACAATGAGCAGTTCTTC	CAISNRGNNEQFF
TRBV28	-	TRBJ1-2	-	TGTGCCAGCAGTTTAGGGCTTGCCGCTTTCTATGGCTACACCTTC	CASSLGLAAFYGYTF
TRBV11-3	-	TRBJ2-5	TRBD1	TGTGCCAGCAGATCTACAGGGGGCAGGCGGCAAGAGACCCAGTACTTC	CASRSTGGRRQETQYF
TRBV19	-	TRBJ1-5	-	TGTGCCAGTAGTATTGGACACTCAAGAAAGAAAAATCAGCCCCAGCATTTT	CASSIGHSRKKNQPQHF
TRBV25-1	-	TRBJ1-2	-	TGTGCCAGCAGTGGACAGGTTTCGAATGGCTACACCTTC	CASSGQVSNGYTF
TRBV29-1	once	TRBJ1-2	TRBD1	TGCAGCGTCCGGACAGGGAGTGACTATGGCTACACCTTC	CSVRTGSDYGYTF